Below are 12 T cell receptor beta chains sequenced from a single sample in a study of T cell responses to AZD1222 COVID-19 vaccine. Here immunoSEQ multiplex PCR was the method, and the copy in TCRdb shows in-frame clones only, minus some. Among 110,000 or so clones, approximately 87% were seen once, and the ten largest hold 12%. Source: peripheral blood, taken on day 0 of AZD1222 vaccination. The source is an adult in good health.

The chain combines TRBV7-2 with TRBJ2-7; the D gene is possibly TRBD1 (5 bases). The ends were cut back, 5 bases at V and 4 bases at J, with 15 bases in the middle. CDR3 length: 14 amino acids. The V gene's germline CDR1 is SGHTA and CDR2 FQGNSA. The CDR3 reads CASSPQPGKYEQYF. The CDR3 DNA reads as TGTGCCAGCAGCCCACAACCAGGGAAATACGAGCAGTACTTC.

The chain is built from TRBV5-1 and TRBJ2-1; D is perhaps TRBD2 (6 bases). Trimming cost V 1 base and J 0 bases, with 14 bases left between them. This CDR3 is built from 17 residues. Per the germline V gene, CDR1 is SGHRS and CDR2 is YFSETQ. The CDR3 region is CASSLMAGTSSYNEQFF. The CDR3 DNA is TGCGCCAGCAGCTTGATGGCGGGAACGAGCTCCTACAATGAGCAGTTCTTC.

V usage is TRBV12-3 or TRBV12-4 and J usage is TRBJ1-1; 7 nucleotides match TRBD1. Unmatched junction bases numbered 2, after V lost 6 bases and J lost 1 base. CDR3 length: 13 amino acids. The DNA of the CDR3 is TGTGCCAGCAGGCGGACAGGGAACACTGAAGCTTTCTTT. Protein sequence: CASRRTGNTEAFF.

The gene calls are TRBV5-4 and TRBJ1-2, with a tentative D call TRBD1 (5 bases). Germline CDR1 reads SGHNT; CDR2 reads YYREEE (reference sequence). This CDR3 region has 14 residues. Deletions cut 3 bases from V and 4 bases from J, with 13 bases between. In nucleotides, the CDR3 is TGTGCCAGCAGCTATTACGGCCAGGGCTATGGCTACACCTTC. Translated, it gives CASSYYGQGYGYTF.

This CDR3 reads CSVIAALGKTQYF. CDR3 DNA sequence: TGCAGCGTCATAGCGGCCCTGGGTAAGACCCAGTACTTC. This chain uses TRBV29-1 with TRBJ2-5, with D possibly matching TRBD2 (6 bases). Deletions cut 6 bases from V and 6 bases from J, with 17 bases between. The germline CDR1 and CDR2 sequences are SQVTM and ANQGSEA. The CDR3 runs 13 residues.

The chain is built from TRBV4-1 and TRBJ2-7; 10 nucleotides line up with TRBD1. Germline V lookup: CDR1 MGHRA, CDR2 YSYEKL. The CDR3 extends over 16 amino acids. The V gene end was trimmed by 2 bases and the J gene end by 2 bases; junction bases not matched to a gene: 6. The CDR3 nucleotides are TGCGCCAGCAGCCAAAATCAAGGACAGGGGGCCTACGAGCAGTACTTC. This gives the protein CASSQNQGQGAYEQYF.

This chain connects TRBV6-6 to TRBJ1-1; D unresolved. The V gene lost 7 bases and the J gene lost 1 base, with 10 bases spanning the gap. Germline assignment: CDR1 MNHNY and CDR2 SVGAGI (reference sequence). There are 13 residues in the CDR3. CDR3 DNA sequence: TGTGCCAGCACAAGAAGCTCGAACACTGAAGCTTTCTTT. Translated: CASTRSSNTEAFF.

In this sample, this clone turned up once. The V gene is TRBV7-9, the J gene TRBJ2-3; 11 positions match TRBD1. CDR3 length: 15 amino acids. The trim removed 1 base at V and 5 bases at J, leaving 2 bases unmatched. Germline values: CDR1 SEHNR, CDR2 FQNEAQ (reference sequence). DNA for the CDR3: TGTGCCAGCAGCTTAGTTGGGACAGGGGGAGATACGCAGTATTTT. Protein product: CASSLVGTGGDTQYF.

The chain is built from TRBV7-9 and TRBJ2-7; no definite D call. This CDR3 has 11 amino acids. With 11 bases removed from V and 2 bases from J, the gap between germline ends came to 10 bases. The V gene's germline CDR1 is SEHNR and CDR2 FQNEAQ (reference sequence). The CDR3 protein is CAVGWAYEQYF. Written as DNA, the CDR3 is TGTGCCGTAGGGTGGGCCTACGAGCAGTACTTC.

The CDR3 nucleotides are TGCGCCAGCAGCGGTGGACAGAACACTGAAGCTTTCTTT. Protein sequence: CASSGGQNTEAFF. The chain carries TRBV5-1 and TRBJ1-1; the D gene is possibly TRBD1 (5 bases). This CDR3 has 13 residues. In germline, CDR1 is SGHRS, CDR2 YFSETQ. The germline V and J ends were trimmed by 4 bases and 1 base, with 8 bases remaining between them.

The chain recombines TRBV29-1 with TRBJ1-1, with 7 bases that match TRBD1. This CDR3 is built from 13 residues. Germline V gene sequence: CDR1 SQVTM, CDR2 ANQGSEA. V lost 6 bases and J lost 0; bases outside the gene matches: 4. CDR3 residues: CSVEGQMNTEAFF. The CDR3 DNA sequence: TGCAGCGTGGAGGGACAGATGAACACTGAAGCTTTCTTT. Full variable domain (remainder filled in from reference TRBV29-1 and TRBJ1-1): SAVISQKPSRDICQRGTSLTIQCQVDSQVTMMFWYRQQPGQSLTLIATANQGSEATYESGFVIDKFPISRPNLTFSTLTVSNMSPEDSSIYLCSVEGQMNTEAFFGQGTRLTVV.

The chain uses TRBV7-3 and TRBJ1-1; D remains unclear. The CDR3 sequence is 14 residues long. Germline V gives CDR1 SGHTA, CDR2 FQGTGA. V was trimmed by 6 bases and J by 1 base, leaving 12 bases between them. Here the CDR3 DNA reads TGTGCCAGCAGGAAAACCACAGAGAACACTGAAGCTTTCTTT. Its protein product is CASRKTTENTEAFF. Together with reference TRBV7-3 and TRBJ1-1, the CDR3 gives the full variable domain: GAGVSQTPSNKVTEKGKYVELRCDPISGHTALYWYRQSLGQGPEFLIYFQGTGAADDSGLPNDRFFAVRPEGSVSTLKIQRTERGDSAVYLCASRKTTENTEAFFGQGTRLTVV.